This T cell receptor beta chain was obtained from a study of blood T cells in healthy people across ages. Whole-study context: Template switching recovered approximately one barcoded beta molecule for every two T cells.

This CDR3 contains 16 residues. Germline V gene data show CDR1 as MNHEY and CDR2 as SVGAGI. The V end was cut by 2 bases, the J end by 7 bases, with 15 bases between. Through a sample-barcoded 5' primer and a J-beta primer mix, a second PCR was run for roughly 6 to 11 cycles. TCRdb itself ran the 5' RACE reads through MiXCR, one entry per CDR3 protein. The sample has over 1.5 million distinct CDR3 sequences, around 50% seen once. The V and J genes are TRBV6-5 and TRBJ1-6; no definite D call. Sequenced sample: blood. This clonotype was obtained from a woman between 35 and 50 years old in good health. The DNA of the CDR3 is TGTGCCAGCAGTTACGGGAGGGCCCGAGGGAATTCACCCCTCCACTTT. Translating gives CASSYGRARGNSPLHF.